This TCR beta chain was identified during a study of control samples from healthy donors and cancer patients. Profiled with immunoSEQ multiplex PCR; TCRdb holds only in-frame clones, not every one. The table shows about 40,000 clones, with around 87% occurring only once. V shed 10 bases and J shed 6 bases, with 13 bases lying between them. The CDR3 sequence is 12 residues long. J is TRBJ1-5 and V is TRBV12-3 or TRBV12-4; D remains ambiguous. The clonotype was recovered from a woman between 55 and 75 years old with lung cancer. The sample consisted of PBMCs. Here the CDR3 reads CATSAAGQPQHF. The CDR3 DNA is TGTGCCACCTCGGCTGCAGGTCAGCCCCAGCATTTT.